A single sample is the source of the 14 T cell receptor beta chains below, sequenced in a study of CD8 T cells in ankylosing spondylitis. TCRdb re-derived calls from the 5' RACE reads in MiXCR, one entry per CDR3 protein. This sample carries about 500,000 distinct CDR3 sequences, about 5% of them seen once, and the ten largest clones take roughly 3.3%. These TCRs are of unknown antigen specificity. General study points: About 8 highly homologous variants made up a TCR beta motif, and this motif appeared characteristic of ankylosing spondylitis blood.

Sequences were obtained from blood, either unsorted or a sorted T cell fraction (not recorded which). The receptor source for this set is a male donor with ankylosing spondylitis.

This clonotype appeared many times. The rearrangement uses TRBV6-1 and TRBJ2-3, with TRBD2 matching 13 bases. The CDR3 has 15 residues. The J segment lost 7 bases and the V segment lost 6 bases, leaving 7 bases of the junction unmatched. Germline V CDR1 and CDR2: MNHNS, SASEGT. CDR3 DNA sequence: TGTGCCAGCAGCAACAAGGGACTAGCGGGGTATACGCAGTATTTT. Protein sequence: CASSNKGLAGYTQYF.

This clonotype has only a few counts. The chain uses TRBV7-9 and TRBJ2-2; D not certain. CDR1 and CDR2 (germline): SEHNR, FQNEAQ (reference sequence). The germline V and J ends were trimmed by 1 base and 4 bases, with 16 bases remaining between them. This CDR3 region has 17 residues. The CDR3 spells CASSLGWGSGITGELFF. In nucleotides, the CDR3 is TGTGCCAGCAGCTTAGGCTGGGGAAGTGGTATCACCGGGGAGCTGTTTTTT.

This clonotype was seen at least ten times. In nucleotides, the CDR3 is TGCAGTGCGCGGGACGGCCGAGGGGGAACTGAAGCTTTCTTT. Amino acid sequence: CSARDGRGGTEAFF. This chain links TRBV20-1 with TRBJ1-1; D may be TRBD1 (6 bases). The CDR3 consists of 14 residues. Trimming took 6 bases from V and 5 from J, leaving 19 bases between them. Germline CDR1 DFQATT, CDR2 SNEGSKA (reference sequence).

This clonotype was seen repeatedly, ten times or more. The chain links TRBV20-1 to TRBJ2-1; unclear D gene. V lost 0 bases and J 3 bases, leaving 12 bases between the germline ends. This CDR3 is 15 amino acids long. Germline lookup yields CDR1 DFQATT and CDR2 SNEGSKA (reference sequence). The CDR3 nucleotides are TGCAGTGCTAGAGATCGAGGTGGAATCTACAATGAGCAGTTCTTC. Protein: CSARDRGGIYNEQFF.

The table lists this clonotype with many counts. V is TRBV5-1 and J is TRBJ2-3; possibly TRBD1 for D (5 bases). Trimming removed 4 bases from V and 3 bases from J, with 9 bases in between. Germline-derived CDR1 and CDR2 are SGHRS and YFSETQ. This CDR3 has 13 residues. The CDR3 sequence: CASSDSRTDTQYF. The CDR3, as DNA: TGCGCCAGCAGCGACAGTAGGACAGATACGCAGTATTTT.

This clonotype was seen ten or more times. At one boundary the junction diverges from the germline segment, which might be a read error. The chain joins TRBV7-7 to TRBJ1-2; D might be TRBD1 (6 bases). Germline values: CDR1 SSHAT, CDR2 FNYEAQ (reference sequence). The CDR3 is made up of 15 amino acids. The CDR3 coding sequence is TGTGCTAGCAGCTTGGACAGCCCTCCTAACTATGGCTACACCTTC. Its translation: CASSLDSPPNYGYTF.

This clonotype was picked up many times. CDR3 amino acids: CASSPTGVVGGLQYF. The CDR3 DNA reads as TGTGCCAGCAGCCCGACAGGGGTGGTGGGTGGTCTTCAGTATTTT. The chain carries TRBV7-2 and TRBJ2-3, with TRBD1 matching 8 bases. Germline CDR1 reads SGHTA; CDR2 reads FQGNSA. V gave up 5 bases and J gave up 12 bases; unmatched junction bases: 16. The CDR3 is made up of 15 amino acids.

At least ten counts were recorded for this clonotype. This rearrangement joins TRBV29-1 to TRBJ2-3, with 15 bases lining up with TRBD2. From germline, CDR1 is SQVTM and CDR2 ANQGSEA. Losses at the gene ends were 6 bases for V and 3 bases for J; bases not matched to a gene: 1. The CDR3 is 14 amino acids. The CDR3 loop is CSVGLAGGTDTQYF. DNA for the CDR3: TGCAGCGTGGGACTAGCGGGAGGAACAGATACGCAGTATTTT.

This clonotype occurred many times. This chain links TRBV29-1 with TRBJ2-5, with 9 nucleotides matching TRBD1. Germline V gene data show CDR1 as SQVTM and CDR2 as ANQGSEA. The CDR3 is made up of 14 amino acids. The ends lost 5 bases at V and 4 bases at J; junction bases unmatched: 8. The CDR3 DNA is TGCAGCGTTTCTATTACAGGGGGCGGAGAGACCCAGTACTTC. Amino acids: CSVSITGGGETQYF. The full variable domain, rest sourced from reference TRBV29-1 and TRBJ2-5, is SAVISQKPSRDICQRGTSLTIQCQVDSQVTMMFWYRQQPGQSLTLIATANQGSEATYESGFVIDKFPISRPNLTFSTLTVSNMSPEDSSIYLCSVSITGGGETQYFGPGTRLLVL.

This clonotype was observed at least ten times. The chain joins TRBV7-3 to TRBJ2-1; a possible D gene is TRBD2 (5 bases). V was shortened by 1 base and J by 0 bases, with 25 bases between the two germline ends. The CDR3 spans 21 residues. The germline gives CDR1 SGHTA, CDR2 FQGTGA. DNA of the CDR3: TGTGCCAGCAGCTTAATAGGTACTAGTGGGGTAAAGCTGCTCTCCTACAATGAGCAGTTCTTC. Residues: CASSLIGTSGVKLLSYNEQFF.

This clonotype has a count of ten or more. The chain has TRBV21-1 and TRBJ1-2; the table assigns TRBD1, which was not confirmed against the DNA. TRBV21-1 is termed a pseudogene. This CDR3 is built from 16 residues. The CDR3 spells CASSKWTGGLNYGYTF. The CDR3, as DNA: TGTGCCAGCAGCAAATGGACAGGGGGCCTTAACTATGGCTACACCTTC.

The rearrangement joins TRBV20-1 to TRBJ2-3; 7 bases line up with TRBD2. Germline V gene sequence: CDR1 DFQATT, CDR2 SNEGSKA (reference sequence). The ends lost 5 bases at V and 0 bases at J; junction bases unmatched: 5. The CDR3 consists of 14 residues. In nucleotides, the CDR3 is TGCAGTGCTGGGGGAGGGACTAGCACAGATACGCAGTATTTT. This translates into CSAGGGTSTDTQYF.

This clonotype was seen a few times. The chain links TRBV5-1 to TRBJ2-5; 9 nucleotides line up with TRBD1. With 1 base clipped from V and 1 base from J, the junction kept 5 bases outside the gene matches. CDR3 length equals 16 residues. Per germline, CDR1 SGHRS and CDR2 YFSETQ. The CDR3 DNA reads as TGCGCCAGCAGCTTGTCGCCGGGACAGGGCCAAGAGACCCAGTACTTC. It encodes CASSLSPGQGQETQYF.

The sample holds a few counts of this clonotype. The chain is built from TRBV7-9 and TRBJ2-7; 9 bases are a match to TRBD1. V dropped 5 bases and J dropped 5; count of bases not matched to a gene: 13. Germline V gene lookup returns CDR1 SEHNR and CDR2 FQNEAQ (reference sequence). The length of the CDR3 is 16 residues. CDR3 nucleotide sequence: TGTGCCAGCAGCGCCGGGACAGGGAAGAATTTTCACGAGCAGTACTTC. Protein product: CASSAGTGKNFHEQYF.